This TCR beta chain was sequenced during a study of identical twins. From the 5' RACE reads, TCRdb called clonotypes with MiXCR, one entry per CDR3 protein. Of 520,000 or so distinct CDR3 sequences listed, around 20% are singletons. Between the trimmed V and J ends, which lost 7 bases and 1 base, there was a span of 8 bases. Germline V gives CDR1 DFQATT, CDR2 SNEGSKA (reference sequence). This CDR3 is 11 amino acids long. These same data were also listed under a study on T cells expressing NK-cell markers.

The clonotype comes from a woman under 30 in good health. Sequencing was done on a sample of CD4+ T cells sorted from blood. The chain combines TRBV20-1 with TRBJ2-7; no definite D call. CDR3 coding DNA: TGCAGTGTCTCCTGGTCCTACGAGCAGTACTTC. It codes for CSVSWSYEQYF.